Below, 15 T cell receptor beta chains from the same sample are listed, as sequenced in a study of regulatory T cells in long-lasting Graves disease (dated by TCRdb to about 2021). The time point label here, explained by the study, means: newly diagnosed GD, antithyroid drugs for less than 3 months. RNA was extracted from PBMCs in TRIzol for both TCR sequencing and RNA sequencing. The library was generated by multiplex PCR. The sequencer listed for this sample is Illumina HiSeq 4000. TCR beta libraries were built with iRepertoire HTBI primers and Arm-PCR amplification of CDR3 regions. TCRdb's own reprocessing of the public reads used fastp at Q25 and MiXCR and kept productive beta chains. Merged by CDR3 protein, the rows form single entries marked with the most common genes and DNA. For this sample the table gives some 410,000 distinct CDR3 sequences, of which roughly 15% were detected only once. The ten most abundant clones make up around 10% of the sample.

These data were also filed under a second study, of T cells in Graves' hyperthyroidism and ophthalmopathy.

Sample: peripheral blood mononuclear cells (PBMCs), taken at new diagnosis, from a patient treated with antithyroid drugs. The receptors here all came from a woman in her thirties with Graves disease. Donor details come from another sample of the same person, matched by shared clones.

The chain joins TRBV5-1 to TRBJ2-3; D is uncertain. The germline V gene encodes CDR1 SGHRS and CDR2 YFSETQ. V shed 5 bases and J shed 0 bases, with 10 bases lying between them. This CDR3 has 14 amino acids. In DNA, the CDR3 is TGCGCCAGCAGAGAGGATGTCAGCACAGATACGCAGTATTTT. Protein sequence: CASREDVSTDTQYF.

This clonotype was counted at least ten times. The chain is built from TRBV18 and TRBJ1-2; no reliable D call. This CDR3 region has 14 residues. Trimming removed 4 bases from V and 2 bases from J, with 11 bases in between. Germline loops: CDR1 KGHSH, CDR2 LQKENI. DNA for the CDR3: TGTGCCAGCTCACAAAACCGCAGGAACTATGGCTACACCTTC. Translation gives CASSQNRRNYGYTF.

This clonotype came up a few times. V gene TRBV12-3 or TRBV12-4 combines with J gene TRBJ2-7, with no clear D. The CDR3 consists of 14 residues. The V gene lost 1 base and the J gene lost 3 bases, with 10 bases spanning the gap. Written as DNA, the CDR3 is TGTGCCAGCAGTTTAGACCCTATTGGCTACGAGCAGTACTTC. Translated, it gives CASSLDPIGYEQYF.

This clonotype was observed a single time. This chain links TRBV12-3 or TRBV12-4 with TRBJ1-5; D call uncertain. Trimming took off 6 bases at V and 1 base at J, with 10 bases between the two ends. This CDR3 has 14 residues. CDR3 DNA: TGTGCCAGCAGCTCCTCACCCAGCAATCAGCCCCAGCATTTT. Its protein product is CASSSSPSNQPQHF.

This clonotype occurred a few times. The chain carries TRBV20-1 and TRBJ2-7; no firm D call. Germline lookup yields CDR1 DFQATT and CDR2 SNEGSKA (reference sequence). The CDR3 sequence is 12 residues long. With 3 bases removed from V and 2 bases from J, the gap between germline ends came to 8 bases. The CDR3 reads CSASTETYEQYF. The CDR3 nucleotides are TGCAGTGCTAGCACAGAAACCTACGAGCAGTACTTC.

This clonotype was counted only a few times. This chain links TRBV15 with TRBJ1-1; 9 bases line up with TRBD1. Germline loops: CDR1 LNHNV, CDR2 YYDKDF (reference sequence). V dropped 2 bases and J dropped 4; count of bases not matched to a gene: 8. There are 16 residues in the CDR3. The CDR3 bases are TGTGCCACCAGCAGAACAGCCGGGACAGGGTCCACTGAAGCTTTCTTT. This codes for CATSRTAGTGSTEAFF.

The CDR3 DNA sequence: TGTGCCAGCAGCCAAGATGGCTTTCCCCTCCACTTT. As protein: CASSQDGFPLHF. The rearrangement joins TRBV3-1 to TRBJ1-6; D remains ambiguous. CDR1 is LGHDT, CDR2 YNNKEL, per germline (reference sequence). This CDR3 region has 12 residues. Trimming removed 0 bases at V and 13 bases at J, with 7 bases between.

This clonotype showed up many times. The genes are TRBV20-1 and TRBJ2-1; 8 bases line up with TRBD2. The CDR3 is 14 amino acids. The V gene end was trimmed by 5 bases and the J gene end by 4 bases; junction bases not matched to a gene: 7. Germline V gene lookup returns CDR1 DFQATT and CDR2 SNEGSKA (reference sequence). The CDR3 bases are TGCAGTGCTGGGGGGGCGGGAGGTTACAATGAGCAGTTCTTC. This translates into CSAGGAGGYNEQFF.

About this clonotype itself: Since a much larger clone is just one base distant, this may be a read error. Since no conserved phenylalanine or tryptophan closes the CDR3, a read error is the likely cause. This chain connects TRBV11-2 to TRBJ2-7; TRBD1 matches at 7 bases. The J segment lost 4 bases and the V segment lost 4 bases, leaving 10 bases of the junction unmatched. The CDR3 has 15 residues. CDR1 and CDR2 (germline): SGHAT, FQNNGV. The CDR3 bases are TGTGCCAGCAGCTCCGCCGGGACAGATTTATACGAGCAGTACCTC. Translation gives CASSSAGTDLYEQYL.

This clonotype was observed many times. This sequence joins TRBV7-2 and TRBJ2-3; TRBD2 matches 8 bases. Unmatched junction bases numbered 14, after V lost 5 bases and J lost 4 bases. The CDR3 loop spans 17 amino acids. Germline V gives CDR1 SGHTA, CDR2 FQGNSA. The CDR3 DNA sequence: TGTGCCAGCAGCCTAGGACTAAGCGGGAGTTGGCCAGATACGCAGTATTTT. It codes for CASSLGLSGSWPDTQYF.

This clonotype was detected many times. The V gene is TRBV7-9, the J gene TRBJ1-4; D remains ambiguous. Germline assignment: CDR1 SEHNR and CDR2 FQNEAQ (reference sequence). Trimming pared 5 bases from V and 8 bases from J, leaving 12 bases between. The CDR3 sequence is 13 residues long. CDR3: CASSLGLGEKLFF. Written as DNA, the CDR3 is TGTGCCAGCAGCCTCGGACTTGGAGAAAAACTGTTTTTT.

This clonotype appeared many times. The CDR3, as DNA: TGTGCCAGCAGCTTACAGGGGGCCCCTGAAGCTTTCTTT. Translated, it gives CASSLQGAPEAFF. This sequence joins TRBV11-1 and TRBJ1-1; 8 bases match TRBD1. The CDR3 totals 13 residues. Germline trimming cut 2 bases from V and 6 bases from J; bases unmatched to any gene: 2. Germline V gene lookup returns CDR1 SGHAT and CDR2 FQDESV (reference sequence). The complete variable domain, with remaining parts taken from reference TRBV11-1 and TRBJ1-1, reads EAEVAQSPRYKITEKSQAVAFWCDPISGHATLYWYRQILGQGPELLVQFQDESVVDDSQLPKDRFSAERLKGVDSTLKIQPAELGDSAMYLCASSLQGAPEAFFGQGTRLTVV.

This clonotype was detected ten times or more. This sequence joins TRBV5-6 and TRBJ1-5; 8 positions agree with TRBD1. The V segment lost 4 bases and the J segment 0 bases; nucleotides outside the gene matches: 12. Germline CDR1 reads SGHDT; CDR2 reads YYEEEE. The CDR3 length is 18 residues. The DNA of the CDR3 is TGTGCCAGCAGCGACAGAGGAGGACAGGGCCTTAGCAATCAGCCCCAGCATTTT. It yields the protein CASSDRGGQGLSNQPQHF.

Only a few counts were recorded for this clonotype. The chain carries TRBV12-3 or TRBV12-4 and TRBJ1-2; a possible D gene is TRBD1 (6 bases). With 5 bases removed from V and 8 bases from J, the gap between germline ends came to 15 bases. The CDR3 totals 13 residues. This chain's CDR3 is CASSTTGRSGYTF. CDR3 DNA: TGTGCCAGCAGTACCACAGGGAGGAGCGGCTACACCTTC.

This clonotype was observed at least ten times. The chain is built from TRBV7-9 and TRBJ2-1, with D unresolved. CDR1 and CDR2 from the germline V gene are SEHNR and FQNEAQ (reference sequence). The CDR3 totals 12 residues. V was pared by 4 bases and J by 8 bases, with 9 bases between. In nucleotides, the CDR3 is TGTGCCAGCAGCTCCCGACGGGATGAGCAGTTCTTC. Protein sequence: CASSSRRDEQFF.